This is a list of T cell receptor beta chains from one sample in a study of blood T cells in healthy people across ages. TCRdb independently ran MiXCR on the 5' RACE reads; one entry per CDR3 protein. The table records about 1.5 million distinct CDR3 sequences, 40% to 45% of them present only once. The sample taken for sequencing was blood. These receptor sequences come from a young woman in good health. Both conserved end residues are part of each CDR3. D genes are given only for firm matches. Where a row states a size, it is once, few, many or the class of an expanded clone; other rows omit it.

CDR3aa: CAIRAQGPYEQYF
CDR3nt: TGTGCCATCAGAGCTCAGGGTCCCTACGAGCAGTACTTC
abundance: many
d_gene: .
j_gene: TRBJ2-7
v_gene: TRBV10-3
len: 13

CDR3aa: CASSLAGTVDNEQFF
CDR3nt: TGCGCCAGCAGCTTGGCCGGGACCGTAGACAATGAGCAGTTCTTC
abundance: .
d_gene: .
j_gene: TRBJ2-1
v_gene: TRBV5-1
len: 15

CDR3aa: CASSQDGGPGLTYEQYF
CDR3nt: TGCGCCAGCAGCCAAGATGGGGGACCGGGACTTACCTACGAGCAGTACTTC
abundance: .
d_gene: .
j_gene: TRBJ2-7
v_gene: TRBV4-3
len: 17

CDR3aa: CASSFTSLQGARQETQYF
CDR3nt: TGTGCCAGCAGCTTCACTTCGCTGCAGGGCGCTCGGCAAGAGACCCAGTACTTC
abundance: .
d_gene: .
j_gene: TRBJ2-5
v_gene: TRBV7-8
len: 18

CDR3aa: CASSQESTGGGYNEQFF
CDR3nt: TGCGCCAGCAGCCAAGAATCGACAGGGGGCGGCTACAATGAGCAGTTCTTC
abundance: .
d_gene: TRBD1
j_gene: TRBJ2-1
v_gene: TRBV4-1
len: 17

CDR3aa: CASSLTLQAPHREQYF
CDR3nt: TGTGCCAGCAGCTTGACTCTACAGGCGCCCCATCGAGAGCAGTACTTC
abundance: .
d_gene: .
j_gene: TRBJ2-7
v_gene: TRBV5-6
len: 16

CDR3aa: CSATRGDSGPYEQYF
CDR3nt: TGCAGCGCTACCCGCGGGGACAGTGGTCCCTACGAGCAGTACTTC
abundance: few
d_gene: .
j_gene: TRBJ2-7
v_gene: TRBV29-1
len: 15

CDR3aa: CASSRTPTSTDTQYF
CDR3nt: TGTGCCAGCAGCCGAACCCCGACTAGCACAGATACGCAGTATTTT
abundance: few
d_gene: .
j_gene: TRBJ2-3
v_gene: TRBV5-5
len: 15

CDR3aa: CASSYAITYEQYF
CDR3nt: TGTGCCAGCAGTTACGCAATTACCTACGAGCAGTACTTC
abundance: .
d_gene: .
j_gene: TRBJ2-7
v_gene: TRBV6-2/TRBV6-3
len: 13

CDR3aa: CAVSPNYSNQPQHF
CDR3nt: TGTGCCGTCTCCCCCAACTATAGCAATCAGCCCCAGCATTTT
abundance: many
d_gene: .
j_gene: TRBJ1-5
v_gene: TRBV12-3/TRBV12-4
len: 14

CDR3aa: CASSQGTPSYEQYF
CDR3nt: TGTGCCAGCAGCCAAGGGACCCCTTCCTACGAGCAGTACTTC
abundance: .
d_gene: .
j_gene: TRBJ2-7
v_gene: TRBV3-1
len: 14

CDR3aa: CASSLLDFSYNEQFF
CDR3nt: TGTGCCAGCAGCTTACTGGACTTCTCCTACAATGAGCAGTTCTTC
abundance: .
d_gene: .
j_gene: TRBJ2-1
v_gene: TRBV11-2
len: 15

CDR3aa: CASSHLGRGVSRELFF
CDR3nt: TGCGCCAGCAGCCACCTGGGACGTGGAGTGTCCCGGGAGCTGTTTTTT
abundance: .
d_gene: .
j_gene: TRBJ2-2
v_gene: TRBV4-1
len: 16

CDR3aa: CASSAETQYF
CDR3nt: TGTGCCAGCAGCGCAGAGACCCAGTACTTC
abundance: many
d_gene: .
j_gene: TRBJ2-5
v_gene: TRBV7-8
len: 10

CDR3aa: CATSRDERQETQYF
CDR3nt: TGTGCCACCAGCAGAGATGAGCGGCAAGAGACCCAGTACTTC
abundance: few
d_gene: .
j_gene: TRBJ2-5
v_gene: TRBV15
len: 14

CDR3aa: CASSLAKTADTQYF
CDR3nt: TGTGCCAGCAGCTTGGCGAAGACAGCAGATACGCAGTATTTT
abundance: .
d_gene: .
j_gene: TRBJ2-3
v_gene: TRBV5-4
len: 14

CDR3aa: CASSEGITRTQYF
CDR3nt: TGCGCCAGCAGTGAAGGGATCACACGGACCCAGTACTTC
abundance: .
d_gene: .
j_gene: TRBJ2-5
v_gene: TRBV10-1
len: 13

CDR3aa: CASSPSSTGLNGYTF
CDR3nt: TGTGCCAGCAGCCCCAGCTCGACAGGATTGAATGGCTACACCTTC
abundance: few
d_gene: .
j_gene: TRBJ1-2
v_gene: TRBV7-9
len: 15

CDR3aa: CASSQGQTHYGYTF
CDR3nt: TGCGCCAGCAGCCAAGGGCAGACTCACTATGGCTACACCTTC
abundance: many
d_gene: .
j_gene: TRBJ1-2
v_gene: TRBV4-1
len: 14

CDR3aa: CASSPIPGTANTGELFF
CDR3nt: TGTGCCAGCTCACCGATCCCCGGGACCGCGAACACCGGGGAGCTGTTTTTT
abundance: .
d_gene: .
j_gene: TRBJ2-2
v_gene: TRBV18
len: 17

CDR3aa: CASSLGGEAEQFF
CDR3nt: TGTGCCAGCAGTTTGGGGGGGGAGGCTGAGCAGTTCTTC
abundance: .
d_gene: TRBD2
j_gene: TRBJ2-1
v_gene: TRBV12-3/TRBV12-4
len: 13

CDR3aa: CASSQTSGGGVRTDTQYF
CDR3nt: TGTGCCAGCAGCCAAACTAGCGGGGGGGGAGTTCGAACAGATACGCAGTATTTT
abundance: .
d_gene: TRBD2
j_gene: TRBJ2-3
v_gene: TRBV7-2
len: 18

CDR3aa: CASSDPVSGYEQFF
CDR3nt: TGTGCCAGCAGTGATCCAGTTTCTGGGTATGAGCAGTTCTTC
abundance: .
d_gene: .
j_gene: TRBJ2-1
v_gene: TRBV6-6
len: 14

CDR3aa: CASSEGMTKNIQYF
CDR3nt: TGTGCCAGCAGTGAGGGGATGACCAAAAACATTCAGTACTTC
abundance: .
d_gene: .
j_gene: TRBJ2-4
v_gene: TRBV2
len: 14

CDR3aa: CSASLPDVDTQYF
CDR3nt: TGCAGTGCTAGTTTACCCGATGTCGATACGCAGTATTTT
abundance: .
d_gene: .
j_gene: TRBJ2-3
v_gene: TRBV20-1
len: 13

CDR3aa: CSARDYEGHLNYGYTF
CDR3nt: TGCAGTGCTAGAGACTACGAGGGACACCTTAACTATGGCTACACCTTC
abundance: few
d_gene: .
j_gene: TRBJ1-2
v_gene: TRBV20-1
len: 16

CDR3aa: CASSSAGTATYGYTF
CDR3nt: TGTGCCAGCAGCTCAGCCGGGACAGCTACCTATGGCTACACCTTC
abundance: .
d_gene: TRBD1
j_gene: TRBJ1-2
v_gene: TRBV7-2
len: 15

CDR3aa: CSGRSTVNTEAFF
CDR3nt: TGCAGCGGCCGATCCACAGTAAACACTGAAGCTTTCTTT
abundance: once
d_gene: .
j_gene: TRBJ1-1
v_gene: TRBV29-1
len: 13

CDR3aa: CASSLVPGQETQYF
CDR3nt: TGTGCCAGCAGCTTAGTTCCAGGCCAAGAGACCCAGTACTTC
abundance: many
d_gene: .
j_gene: TRBJ2-5
v_gene: TRBV7-9
len: 14

CDR3aa: CSVDGLQGTDEQYF
CDR3nt: TGCAGCGTTGATGGACTACAGGGGACTGACGAGCAGTACTTC
abundance: .
d_gene: .
j_gene: TRBJ2-7
v_gene: TRBV29-1
len: 14

CDR3aa: CSVVVGATTGELFF
CDR3nt: TGCAGCGTTGTCGTCGGAGCCACCACCGGGGAGCTGTTTTTT
abundance: once
d_gene: .
j_gene: TRBJ2-2
v_gene: TRBV29-1
len: 14

CDR3aa: CASRPTGLAGDTQYF
CDR3nt: TGTGCCAGCAGACCTACCGGACTAGCGGGAGATACGCAGTATTTT
abundance: .
d_gene: TRBD2
j_gene: TRBJ2-3
v_gene: TRBV2
len: 15